This T cell receptor (beta chain) stems from a study of T cells after yellow fever vaccination (dated 2019 in TCRdb). For the study in its entirety: Libraries from fractions with low cell numbers were prepared with the SMART-Seq v4 Ultra Low Input RNA kit. To follow T-cell clones before and after both primary and booster YFV17D yellow fever vaccination, bulk TCR alpha and beta repertoires underwent longitudinal sequencing. Two healthy male donors, one aged 18 to 30 and one aged 30 to 39 years, made up the cohort. Blood was drawn at multiple timepoints before and after primary and secondary immunization, with bulk PBMC replicates and cell subsets isolated.

About this clonotype: The antigen it recognizes is unknown. Per-base qualities were not stored, and no clone one base away is much larger.

Beyond this particular receptor, the publication reports: Only a couple of donors were included in the study, so the extent to which the findings can be generalized is limited. Most clones expanded after primary vaccination (approximately 96% of CD4 and around nine tenths of CD8) were re-detected after the booster, suggesting that broad memory maintenance occurred. Computational filtering was needed because FACS-sorted repertoires could contain abundant contaminating clonotypes from the bulk population. The secondary T-cell response was found to be weaker but faster than the primary response, with a peak reached on day 5 rather than on day 15. A small fraction of clonotypes showed up in both the CD4 and CD8 compartments, probably as a result of convergent recombination.

The sample's treatment or condition label, in plain terms: live attenuated yellow fever vaccine strain. At every blood-draw timepoint, two biological replicates of bulk PBMCs were collected. PBMCs were isolated from peripheral blood using a standard Ficoll-Paque protocol. TriZol was used to extract RNA from bulk PBMCs, from CD4 and CD8 fractions, and from dextramer-positive and dextramer-negative fractions. CDR1 and CDR2, per the germline V gene (reference sequence), are DFQATT and SNEGSKA. V is clipped by 0 bases and J by 4 bases, and the sequence between their germline boundaries is 12 bases long. The CDR3 measures 14 amino acids from cysteine to phenylalanine. Only the CDR3 DNA stays, 42 bases, in frame from base 1. The sequencing machine was an Illumina NovaSeq 6000. TCR cDNA was made using 5'RACE template switching, a step that added a universal primer site and unique molecular identifiers. cDNA synthesis was primed from both the TCR alpha and TCR beta constant segments. Library amplification used two PCR steps, and the second PCR step added sample barcodes and sequencing adapters. Sequencing of the libraries was done on either Illumina HiSeq 2500 (2x100 bp) or NovaSeq (2x150 bp). In the source study's methods: MIGEC was used to demultiplex reads and collapse the reads into UMI consensus sequences, and MiXCR was used for V(D)J alignment. Using edgeR on replicate PBMC samples, clonotypes were called vaccine-responding if FDR was below 0.01 and the log2 fold change was above 5 up to day 15. Each bulk clonotype received a CD4 or CD8 identity based on whether the sequenced CD4 or CD8 repertoire contained that clonotype at higher abundance. In TCRdb, the public reads were trimmed at Q25 with fastp and aligned with MiXCR, with productive beta chains retained. Every distinct CDR3 protein forms one entry, paired with its most common genes and DNA. V and J calls and clone size were set by TCRdb, not the authors. Here the sample has roughly 400,000 distinct CDR3 sequences; around 20% occur a single time. The ten largest clones take up over 15% of the sample.

This chain joins TRBV20-1 to TRBJ1-1; there is no confident call for the D gene. Sequences were derived from PBMCs, sampled before the yellow fever booster vaccination. The source of this sequence is a man younger than 35 who received the YFV17D yellow fever vaccine. The DNA is TGCAGTGCTAGAGATCTAGCTGGAGGCACTGAAGCTTTCTTT. This translates into CSARDLAGGTEAFF.